This T cell receptor (beta chain) was obtained from a study of CDR3 diversity in severe acne. Germline CDR1 and CDR2: SQVTM and ANQGSEA. V was pared by 3 bases and J by 0 bases, with 9 bases between. The CDR3 totals 13 residues. TCRdb processed the PCR reads anew with MiXCR; each CDR3 protein has one entry. The repertoire holds roughly 100,000 distinct CDR3 sequences, with roughly 51% as singletons. The V gene is TRBV29-1, the J gene TRBJ2-7; possible D gene TRBD2, 5 bases. This receptor was taken from a male donor with acne. The sequenced sample was blood. The CDR3 sequence: CSVEGSGSYEQYF. As DNA, the CDR3 is TGCAGCGTTGAGGGCAGCGGCTCCTACGAGCAGTACTTC.